Presented here are 3 T cell receptor beta chains from one specimen sequenced in a study of human T cells and chemical hapten exposure. Time point reported: patch test 3, about 24 weeks after DPC sensitization. As for treatment: therapeutic diphenylcyclopropenone sensitization with weekly scalp DPC. Via MiXCR, TCRdb re-called the RACE reads, giving one row per CDR3 protein. Here the sample spans around 200,000 distinct CDR3 sequences, under 30% being singletons. Sequenced material: whole blood, taken in connection with sensitization to the hapten diphenylcyclopropenone (DPC). The receptors were sampled from a middle-aged woman with alopecia areata. Some clones in this sample may be carry-over from other donors' samples.

This chain uses TRBV4-3 with TRBJ1-2, with D possibly being TRBD1 (6 bases). The ends were cut back, 4 bases at V and 7 bases at J, with 13 bases in the middle. The germline gives CDR1 LGHNA, CDR2 YSLEER. The CDR3 is 13 amino acids. CDR3 region: CASSPGEGSGYTF. In DNA form, the CDR3 reads TGCGCCAGCAGCCCAGGGGAAGGGAGTGGCTACACCTTC.

This chain joins TRBV12-3 or TRBV12-4 and TRBJ2-1; 11 bases map to TRBD2. The CDR3 contains 16 residues. Trimming at V came to 5 bases and at J to 4 bases, leaving 7 bases not matched to a gene. CDR3 coding DNA: TGTGCCAGCAGTCCTCGAGGGACTAGCGGTTACAATGAGCAGTTCTTC. Translating it yields CASSPRGTSGYNEQFF.

This clonotype was counted ten times or more. The chain combines TRBV6-5 with TRBJ1-1, with a tentative D call TRBD1 (5 bases). This CDR3 contains 13 residues. The V end lost 0 bases, the J end lost 8 bases, and 10 bases lay between the germline ends. The germline gives CDR1 MNHEY, CDR2 SVGAGI. CDR3 amino acids: CASSYSDRTEAFF. The CDR3 coding sequence is TGTGCCAGCAGTTACTCGGATCGGACAGAAGCTTTCTTT.